This TCR beta chain derives from a study of blood T cell repertoires in COVID-19. Profiling relied on immunoSEQ multiplex PCR, and the TCRdb table lists in-frame clones only, not all of them. The data show tens of thousands of clones, with about 74% seen just once and roughly a quarter held by the top ten. The CDR3 is 15 residues long. Trimming pared 0 bases from V and 5 bases from J, leaving 10 bases between. Germline V gives CDR1 LGHDT, CDR2 YNNKEL (reference sequence). The sequence was collected from a human donor in a cohort sampled during active COVID-19. The rearrangement uses TRBV3-1 (or the pseudogene TRBV3-2) and TRBJ2-2; D unresolved. Material for sequencing was peripheral blood. The DNA for the CDR3 is TGTGCCAGCAGCCAAGACGAACTAAGTACCGGGGAGCTGTTTTTT. Its translation is CASSQDELSTGELFF.